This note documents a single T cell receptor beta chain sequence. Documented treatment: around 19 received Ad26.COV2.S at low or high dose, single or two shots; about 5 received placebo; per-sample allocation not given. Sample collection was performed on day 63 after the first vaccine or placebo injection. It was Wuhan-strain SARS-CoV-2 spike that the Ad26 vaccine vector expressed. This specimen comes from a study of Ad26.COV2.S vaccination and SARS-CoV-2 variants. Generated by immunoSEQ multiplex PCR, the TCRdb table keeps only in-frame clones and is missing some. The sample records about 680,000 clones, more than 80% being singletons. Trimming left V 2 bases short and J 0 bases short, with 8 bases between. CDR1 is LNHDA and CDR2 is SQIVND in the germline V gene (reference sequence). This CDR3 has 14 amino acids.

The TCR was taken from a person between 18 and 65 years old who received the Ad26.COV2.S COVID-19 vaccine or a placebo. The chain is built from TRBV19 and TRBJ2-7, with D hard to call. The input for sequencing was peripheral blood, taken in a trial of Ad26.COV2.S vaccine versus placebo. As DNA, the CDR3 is TGTGCCAGTAGTATACGACGGAACTCCTACGAGCAGTACTTC. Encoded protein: CASSIRRNSYEQYF.